This TCR beta chain was captured in a study of blood T cell repertoires in COVID-19. This CDR3 spans 16 amino acids. Germline trimming cut 2 bases from V and 3 bases from J; bases unmatched to any gene: 9. The germline V gene has CDR1 SGHRS and CDR2 YFSETQ. Clones were read by immunoSEQ multiplex PCR, and TCRdb kept only the in-frame ones, dropping some. The sample carries more than 200,000 clones, 86% recorded once. This receptor was obtained from a man aged 25-40 years with active or convalescent COVID-19. Input material: peripheral blood. This chain links TRBV5-1 with TRBJ2-7; 9 bases align to TRBD1. CDR3 DNA sequence: TGCGCCAGCAGCTTAGCAAGGACAGGGGCGTTCTACGAGCAGTACTTC. Translated: CASSLARTGAFYEQYF.